Here is one T cell receptor (beta chain) with its context. Data came from immunoSEQ multiplex PCR; TCRdb stores just in-frame clones and leaves some out. The sample yields some 150,000 clones, roughly 92% seen once. The data derive from a study of control samples from healthy donors and cancer patients. The CDR3 is made up of 12 amino acids. The germline V gene has CDR1 LNHNV and CDR2 YYDKDF (reference sequence). Germline trimming cut 8 bases from V and 10 bases from J; bases unmatched to any gene: 5. Sequencing input: blood. The source is a man aged 40-55 years in good health. This chain uses TRBV15 with TRBJ1-1; 12 bases agree with TRBD1. CDR3: CATGTGGIGAFF. The CDR3 nucleotides read TGTGCCACCGGGACAGGGGGCATCGGAGCTTTCTTT.